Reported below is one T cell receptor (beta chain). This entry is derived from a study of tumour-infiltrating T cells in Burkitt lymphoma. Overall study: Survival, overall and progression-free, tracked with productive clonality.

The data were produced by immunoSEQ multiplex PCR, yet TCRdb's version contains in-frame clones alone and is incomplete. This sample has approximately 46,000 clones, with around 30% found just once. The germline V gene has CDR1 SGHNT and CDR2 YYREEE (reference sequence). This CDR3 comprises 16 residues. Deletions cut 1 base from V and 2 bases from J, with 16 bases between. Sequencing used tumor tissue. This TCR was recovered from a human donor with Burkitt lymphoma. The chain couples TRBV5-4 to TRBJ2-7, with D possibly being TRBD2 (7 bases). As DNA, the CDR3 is TGTGCCAGCAGCTTGTCTGGGGGGGCACAAACCTACGAGCAGTACTTC. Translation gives CASSLSGGAQTYEQYF.